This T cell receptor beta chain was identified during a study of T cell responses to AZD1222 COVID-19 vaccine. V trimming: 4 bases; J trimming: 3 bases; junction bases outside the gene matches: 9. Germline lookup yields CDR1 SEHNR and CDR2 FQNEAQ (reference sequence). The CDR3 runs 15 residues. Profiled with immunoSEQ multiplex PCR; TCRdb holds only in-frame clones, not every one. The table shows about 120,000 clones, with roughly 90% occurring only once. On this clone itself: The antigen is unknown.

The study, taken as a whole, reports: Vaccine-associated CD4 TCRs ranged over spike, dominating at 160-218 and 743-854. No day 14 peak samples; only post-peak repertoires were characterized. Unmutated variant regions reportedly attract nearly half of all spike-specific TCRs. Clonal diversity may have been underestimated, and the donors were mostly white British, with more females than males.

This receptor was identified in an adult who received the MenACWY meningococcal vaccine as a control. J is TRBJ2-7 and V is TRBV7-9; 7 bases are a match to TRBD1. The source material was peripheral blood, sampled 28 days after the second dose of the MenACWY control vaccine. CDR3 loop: CASSSYRGVGYEQYF. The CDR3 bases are TGTGCCAGCAGCTCTTACAGGGGTGTTGGCTACGAGCAGTACTTC.